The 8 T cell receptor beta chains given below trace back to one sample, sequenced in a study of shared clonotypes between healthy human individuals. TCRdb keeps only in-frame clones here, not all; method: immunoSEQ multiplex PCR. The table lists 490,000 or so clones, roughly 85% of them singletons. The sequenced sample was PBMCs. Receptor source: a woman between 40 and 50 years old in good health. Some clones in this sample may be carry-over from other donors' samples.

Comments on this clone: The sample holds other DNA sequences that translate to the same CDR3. The CDR3 here is CASSLLAGGEQYF. The DNA of the CDR3 is TGTGCCAGCAGCTTACTAGCGGGAGGGGAGCAGTACTTC. The chain combines TRBV7-3 with TRBJ2-7; 12 bases line up with TRBD2. With V trimmed by 2 bases and J by 7 bases, 0 bases remained unmatched. Germline assignment: CDR1 SGHTA and CDR2 FQGTGA. The CDR3 is 13 residues long. Together with reference TRBV7-3 and TRBJ2-7, the CDR3 gives the full variable domain: GAGVSQTPSNKVTEKGKYVELRCDPISGHTALYWYRQSLGQGPEFLIYFQGTGAADDSGLPNDRFFAVRPEGSVSTLKIQRTERGDSAVYLCASSLLAGGEQYFGPGTRLTVT.

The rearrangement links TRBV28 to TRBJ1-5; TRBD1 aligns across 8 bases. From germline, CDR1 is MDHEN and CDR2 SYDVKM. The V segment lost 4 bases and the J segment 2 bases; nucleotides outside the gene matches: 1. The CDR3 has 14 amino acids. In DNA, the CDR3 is TGTGCCAGCAGTTCGGACAGGGGCAATCAGCCCCAGCATTTT. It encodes CASSSDRGNQPQHF.

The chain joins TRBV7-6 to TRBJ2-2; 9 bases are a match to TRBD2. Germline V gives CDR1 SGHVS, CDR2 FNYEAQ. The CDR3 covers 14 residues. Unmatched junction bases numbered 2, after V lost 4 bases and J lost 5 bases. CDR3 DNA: TGTGCCAGCAGCTCCGCGGGAGGGACCGGGGAGCTGTTTTTT. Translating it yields CASSSAGGTGELFF.

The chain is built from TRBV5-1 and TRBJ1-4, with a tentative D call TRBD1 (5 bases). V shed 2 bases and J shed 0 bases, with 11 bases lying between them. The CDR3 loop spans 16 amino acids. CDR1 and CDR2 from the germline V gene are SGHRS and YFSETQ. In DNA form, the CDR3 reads TGCGCCAGCAGCTTTAGGGGCGCCGCAACTAATGAAAAACTGTTTTTT. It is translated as CASSFRGAATNEKLFF. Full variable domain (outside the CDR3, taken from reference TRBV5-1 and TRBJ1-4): KAGVTQTPRYLIKTRGQQVTLSCSPISGHRSVSWYQQTPGQGLQFLFEYFSETQRNKGNFPGRFSGRQFSNSRSEMNVSTLELGDSALYLCASSFRGAATNEKLFFGSGTQLSVL.

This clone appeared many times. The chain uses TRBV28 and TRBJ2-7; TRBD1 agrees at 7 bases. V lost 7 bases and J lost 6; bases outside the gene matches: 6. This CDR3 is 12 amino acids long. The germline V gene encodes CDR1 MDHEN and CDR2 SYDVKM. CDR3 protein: CASTDRDSEQYF. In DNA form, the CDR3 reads TGTGCCAGCACCGACAGGGATAGCGAGCAGTACTTC.

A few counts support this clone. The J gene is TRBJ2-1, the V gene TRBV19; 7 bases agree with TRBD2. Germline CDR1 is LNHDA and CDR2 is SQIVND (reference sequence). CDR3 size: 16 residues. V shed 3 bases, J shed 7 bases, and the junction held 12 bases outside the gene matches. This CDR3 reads CASSIEGWEGQNEQFF. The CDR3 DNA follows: TGTGCCAGTAGTATCGAGGGGTGGGAGGGCCAGAATGAGCAGTTCTTC.

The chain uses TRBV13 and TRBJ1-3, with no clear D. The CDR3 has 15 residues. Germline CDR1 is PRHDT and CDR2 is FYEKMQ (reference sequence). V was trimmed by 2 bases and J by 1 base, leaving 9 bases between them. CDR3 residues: CASSLSGVSGNTIYF. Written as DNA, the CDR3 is TGTGCCAGCAGCTTAAGTGGGGTTTCTGGAAACACCATATATTTT.

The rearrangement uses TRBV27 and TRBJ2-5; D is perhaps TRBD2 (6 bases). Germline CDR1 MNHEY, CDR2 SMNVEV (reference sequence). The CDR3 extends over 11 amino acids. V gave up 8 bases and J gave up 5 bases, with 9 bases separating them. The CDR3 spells CASGGGETQYF. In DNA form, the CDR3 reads TGTGCCAGCGGTGGGGGGGAGACCCAGTACTTC.